Shown below are 9 T cell receptor beta chains from a single sample sequenced in a study of identical twins. Using its own MiXCR run on the 5' RACE reads, TCRdb lists one record per CDR3 protein. The sample contains about 1.7 million distinct CDR3 sequences, 32% of which appear only once. Sequencing was performed on cord blood. Source of these receptors: a newborn girl in good health.

This clonotype was recorded a few times. The V call is TRBV7-2, the J call TRBJ2-1, with 14 bases identical to TRBD2. The CDR3 loop spans 15 amino acids. Germline V gene lookup returns CDR1 SGHTA and CDR2 FQGNSA. J lost 7 bases, V lost 4 bases, and 3 bases had no gene match. For the CDR3, the DNA is TGTGCCAGCAGCTGGACTAGCGGGAGGTTTAATGAGCAGTTCTTC. This gives the protein CASSWTSGRFNEQFF.

As regards this clonotype: One end of the junction fails to match germline, which may point to a read error. The V call is TRBV30, the J call TRBJ2-5; no reliable D call. Germline V gene sequence: CDR1 GTSNPN, CDR2 SVGIG (reference sequence). CDR3 size: 11 residues. The CDR3 spells CTWSVLGTQYF. DNA of the CDR3: TGTACCTGGAGTGTATTGGGGACCCAGTACTTC.

This clonotype is a singleton in its sample. This chain uses TRBV25-1 with TRBJ2-2, with 10 bases matching TRBD2. The CDR3 totals 18 residues. V shed 1 base, J shed 0 bases, and the junction held 5 bases outside the gene matches. From germline, CDR1 is MGHDK and CDR2 SYGVNS. The CDR3 coding sequence is TGTGCCAGCAGTGAATTGAGAGGACTAGCGGCGAACACCGGGGAGCTGTTTTTT. Its translation: CASSELRGLAANTGELFF.

The rearrangement joins TRBV7-9 to TRBJ1-1; a weak D match, TRBD1 (6 bases). Germline-derived CDR1 and CDR2 are SEHNR and FQNEAQ (reference sequence). This CDR3 has 17 amino acids. V lost 1 base, J lost 0 bases, and 15 bases lay in between. In DNA, the CDR3 is TGTGCCAGCAGCTTAGGGAGGGGGACTACTATGAACACTGAAGCTTTCTTT. This gives the protein CASSLGRGTTMNTEAFF.

CDR3 residues: CSARTFLKRDSLQETQYF. The CDR3 nucleotides read TGCAGTGCTAGGACCTTCCTAAAACGCGACAGTCTCCAAGAGACCCAGTACTTC. The V and J genes are TRBV20-1 and TRBJ2-4; D is perhaps TRBD1 (5 bases). Judging by the DNA end, TRBJ2-5 fits better; the J call may be wrong. Germline CDR1 and CDR2: DFQATT and SNEGSKA (reference sequence). The CDR3 runs 18 residues.

Concerning this clonotype itself: At one boundary the junction diverges from the germline segment, which might be a read error. V and J are TRBV10-3 and TRBJ1-2; D may be TRBD1 (6 bases). Germline V CDR1 and CDR2: ENHRY, SYGVKD. This CDR3 has 13 residues. CDR3 sequence (DNA): TGTGCCAGCAGTGAAGGAGGGGGTGATGGCTACACCTTC. Translation: CASSEGGGDGYTF.

This clonotype was seen repeatedly, ten times or more. This chain links TRBV20-1 with TRBJ2-4, with 8 bases identical to TRBD2. Trimming at V came to 6 bases and at J to 4 bases, leaving 8 bases not matched to a gene. CDR3 length: 14 amino acids. The germline gives CDR1 DFQATT, CDR2 SNEGSKA (reference sequence). Here the CDR3 reads CSAVGGGPKNIQYF. In DNA form, the CDR3 reads TGCAGTGCAGTAGGCGGGGGGCCAAAAAACATTCAGTACTTC.

This clonotype was recorded at least ten times. The chain carries TRBV5-1 and TRBJ2-1, with unresolved D. V dropped 0 bases and J dropped 1 base, with 5 bases sitting between them. CDR3 size: 14 residues. Germline CDR1 is SGHRS and CDR2 is YFSETQ. CDR3 sequence: CASSLGQSYNEQFF. The CDR3 DNA is TGCGCCAGCAGCTTGGGACAATCCTACAATGAGCAGTTCTTC.

The rearrangement joins TRBV20-1 to TRBJ2-2; D uncertain. Trimming removed 3 bases from V and 6 bases from J, with 20 bases in between. The CDR3 is 16 amino acids. Per germline, CDR1 DFQATT and CDR2 SNEGSKA (reference sequence). For the CDR3, the DNA is TGCAGTGCTAGGTTCGGAGTTCACGTCTCGTCCGGGGAGCTGTTTTTT. Amino acids: CSARFGVHVSSGELFF.